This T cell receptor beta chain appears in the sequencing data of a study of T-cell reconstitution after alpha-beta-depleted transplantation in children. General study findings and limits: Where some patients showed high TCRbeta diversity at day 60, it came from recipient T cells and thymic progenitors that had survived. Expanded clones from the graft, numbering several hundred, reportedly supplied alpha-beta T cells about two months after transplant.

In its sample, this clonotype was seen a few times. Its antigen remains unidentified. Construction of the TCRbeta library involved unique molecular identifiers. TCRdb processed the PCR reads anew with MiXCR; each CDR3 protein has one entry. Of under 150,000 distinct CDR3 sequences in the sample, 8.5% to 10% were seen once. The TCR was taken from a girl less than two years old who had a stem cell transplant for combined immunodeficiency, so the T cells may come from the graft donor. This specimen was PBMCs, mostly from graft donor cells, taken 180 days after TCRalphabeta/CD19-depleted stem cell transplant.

Here the CDR3 reads CSALGRPSDRNTIYF. The CDR3 DNA sequence: TGCAGTGCTCTCGGACGCCCCTCCGACCGAAACACCATATATTTT. The rearrangement joins TRBV20-1 to TRBJ1-3; the D is unclear. V was trimmed by 5 bases and J by 5 bases, leaving 19 bases between them. CDR1 DFQATT and CDR2 SNEGSKA come from the germline V gene (reference sequence). The length of the CDR3 is 15 residues.